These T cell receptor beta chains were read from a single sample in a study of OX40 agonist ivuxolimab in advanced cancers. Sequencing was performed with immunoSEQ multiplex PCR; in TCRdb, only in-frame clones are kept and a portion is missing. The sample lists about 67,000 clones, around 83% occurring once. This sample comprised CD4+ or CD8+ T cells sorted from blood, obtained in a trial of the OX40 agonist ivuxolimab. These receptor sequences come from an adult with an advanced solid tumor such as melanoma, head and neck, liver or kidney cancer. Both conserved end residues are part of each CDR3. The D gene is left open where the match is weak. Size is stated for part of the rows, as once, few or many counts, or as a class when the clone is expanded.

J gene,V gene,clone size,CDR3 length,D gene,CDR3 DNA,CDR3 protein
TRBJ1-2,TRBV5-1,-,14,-,TGCGCCAGCAGCTCCGCCGGGACCAGCTATGGCTACACCTTC,CASSSAGTSYGYTF
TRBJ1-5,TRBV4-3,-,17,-,TGCGCCAGCAGCCAAGAGGCGTCACCGGGCCCCAATCAGCCCCAGCATTTT,CASSQEASPGPNQPQHF
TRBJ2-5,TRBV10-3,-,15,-,TGTGCCATCAGTGAGTCGGAGGCGGAGGGAGAGACCCAGTACTTC,CAISESEAEGETQYF
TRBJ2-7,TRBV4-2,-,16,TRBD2,TGTGCCAGCAGCCAAGACCTAGCGGGCGGGACCTACGAGCAGTACTTC,CASSQDLAGGTYEQYF
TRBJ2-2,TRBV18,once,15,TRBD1,TGTGCCAGCTCACCGATGACAGGGCGGACCGGGGAGCTGTTTTTT,CASSPMTGRTGELFF
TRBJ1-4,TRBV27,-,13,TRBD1,TGTGCCAGCCGACAGGGCGCAAATGAAAAACTGTTTTTT,CASRQGANEKLFF
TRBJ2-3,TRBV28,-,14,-,TGTGCCAGCAGTTTAAGGGGAGGCACAGATACGCAGTATTTT,CASSLRGGTDTQYF
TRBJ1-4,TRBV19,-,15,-,TGTGCCAGTAACGAAGGGACGGGAAGGCGTGAAAAACTGTTTTTT,CASNEGTGRREKLFF
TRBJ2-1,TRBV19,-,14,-,TGTGCCAGTAGTTTGACAGGACCTTACAATGAGCAGTTCTTC,CASSLTGPYNEQFF
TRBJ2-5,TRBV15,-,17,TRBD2,TGTGCCACCAGCAGGACTAGCGGGAGGACGCTGCAAGAGACCCAGTACTTC,CATSRTSGRTLQETQYF
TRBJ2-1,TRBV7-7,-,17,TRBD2,TGTGCTAGCAGCTTAGCCAGGTGGACTAGCGGTTACAATGAGCAGTTCTTC,CASSLARWTSGYNEQFF
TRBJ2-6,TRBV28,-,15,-,TGTGCCAGCAGCCCCGGACTCTCTGGGGCCAACGTCCTGACTTTC,CASSPGLSGANVLTF
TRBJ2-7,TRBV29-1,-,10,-,TGCAGCGTCCTAGAGGACGAGCAGTACTTC,CSVLEDEQYF
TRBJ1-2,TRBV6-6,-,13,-,TGTGCCAGCAGCAGCGGTGGGGGCTATGGCTACACCTTC,CASSSGGGYGYTF
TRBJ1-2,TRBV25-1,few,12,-,TGTGCCAGCAGTGAGGGGCGTGGAGGCTACACCTTC,CASSEGRGGYTF
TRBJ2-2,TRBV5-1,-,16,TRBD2,TGCGCCAGCAGCCCGACTAGCGGGGGGTACACCGGGGAGCTGTTTTTT,CASSPTSGGYTGELFF
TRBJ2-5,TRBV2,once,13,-,TGTGCCAGCAGTGAATGGGCGCAAGAGACCCAGTACTTC,CASSEWAQETQYF
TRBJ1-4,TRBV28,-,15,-,TGTGCCAGCAACACTCAGGGAGACGCTAATGAAAAACTGTTTTTT,CASNTQGDANEKLFF
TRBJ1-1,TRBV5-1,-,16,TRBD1,TGCGCCAGCAGCTCGGACAGGGTTTTTATGAACACTGAAGCTTTCTTT,CASSSDRVFMNTEAFF
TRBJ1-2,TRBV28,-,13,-,TGTGCCAGCACCTTTGCCCCCGGGGTTGGCTACACCTTC,CASTFAPGVGYTF
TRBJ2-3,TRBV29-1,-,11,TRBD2,TGCAGCGTTGTTAGCGGGCGGACGCAGTATTTT,CSVVSGRTQYF
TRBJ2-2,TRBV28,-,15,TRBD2,TGTGCCAGCAGTTTGGTAGCGGGAGGCGCCGGGGAGCTGTTTTTT,CASSLVAGGAGELFF
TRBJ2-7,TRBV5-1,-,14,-,TGCGCCAGCAGCCCGGCGGACATCACCTACGAGCAGTACTTC,CASSPADITYEQYF
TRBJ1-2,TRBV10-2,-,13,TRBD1,TGCGCCAGCAGTGACAGGGGGAACTATGGCTACACCTTC,CASSDRGNYGYTF
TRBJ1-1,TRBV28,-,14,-,TGTGCCAGCCGGACTCAAAGATTCAACACTGAAGCTTTCTTT,CASRTQRFNTEAFF
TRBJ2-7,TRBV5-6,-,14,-,TGTGCCAGCAGCTTGGTGGCCTACCGGGGCGAGCAGTACTTC,CASSLVAYRGEQYF
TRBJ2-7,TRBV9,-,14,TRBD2,TGTGCCAGCAGCGTAACGCTAGCGGGAGGCGAGCAGTACTTC,CASSVTLAGGEQYF
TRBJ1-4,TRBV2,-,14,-,TGTGCCAGCAGTGAAATAAGCAGCTGGGAAAAACTGTTTTTT,CASSEISSWEKLFF
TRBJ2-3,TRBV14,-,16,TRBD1,TGTGCCAGCAGCCAAGAGGACAGGGCCTTCACAGATACGCAGTATTTT,CASSQEDRAFTDTQYF
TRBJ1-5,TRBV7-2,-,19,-,TGTGCCAGCAGCTTATACTATGTTGCAGGGTCATATAGCAATCAGCCCCAGCATTTT,CASSLYYVAGSYSNQPQHF
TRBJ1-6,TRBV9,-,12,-,TGTGCCAGCAGCGCGGCAGAAGGGCCCCTCCACTTT,CASSAAEGPLHF
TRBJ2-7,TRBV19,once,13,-,TGTGCCAGTAGTTCGGCAGCCCCCTACGAGCAGTACTTC,CASSSAAPYEQYF
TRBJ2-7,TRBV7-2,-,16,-,TGTGCCAGCAGCTTAAATAGTCAAGGGGTAGACTACGAGCAGTACTTC,CASSLNSQGVDYEQYF
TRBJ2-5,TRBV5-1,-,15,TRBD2,TGCGCCAGCAGCTTTTTCCGGGGGGGTCAAGAGACCCAGTACTTC,CASSFFRGGQETQYF
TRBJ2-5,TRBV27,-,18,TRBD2,TGTGCCAGCAGTCCACCCTCACTCCGCGGGGGATATACAGAGACCCAGTACTTC,CASSPPSLRGGYTETQYF
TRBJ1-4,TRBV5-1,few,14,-,TGCGCCAGCAGCTTGGGGAGCATGGGGGAAAAACTGTTTTTT,CASSLGSMGEKLFF
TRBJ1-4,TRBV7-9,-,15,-,TGTGCCAGCAGCTTATCGTCAGGGGTAAATGAAAAACTGTTTTTT,CASSLSSGVNEKLFF
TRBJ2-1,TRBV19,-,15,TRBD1,TGTGCCAGTTGGGACCCGGGACAGGGACACAATGAGCAGTTCTTC,CASWDPGQGHNEQFF
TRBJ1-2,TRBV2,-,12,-,TGTGCCAGCAACAGGGATAACTATGGCTACACCTTC,CASNRDNYGYTF
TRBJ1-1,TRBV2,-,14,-,TGTGCCAGCAGTCGTGAGGCTATGAACACTGAAGCTTTCTTT,CASSREAMNTEAFF